The clone carrying this TCR beta chain was counted only a few times. The antigen remains undetermined. MiXCR, applied by TCRdb to the RT-PCR reads, yields one record per CDR3 protein. The sample lists fewer than 400,000 distinct CDR3 sequences, around a fifth occurring once. The record originates from a study of response to subunit inactivated influenza vaccine. Findings and caveats of the study: Authors suggested each seasonal influenza vaccination recruits few new T cells.

The TCR originated in a man between 50 and 75 years old who received an inactivated influenza vaccine. Sample: PBMCs from blood, taken about 20 months after vaccination.

The CDR3 DNA is TGTGCCAGTAGTATCCCAAACACTCACCTGGGGCAGCCCCAGCATTTT. As protein: CASSIPNTHLGQPQHF. This chain uses TRBV19 with TRBJ1-5; no definite D call. The V gene's germline CDR1 is LNHDA and CDR2 SQIVND (reference sequence). The CDR3 has 16 amino acids. V lost 3 bases and J 7 bases, leaving 19 bases between the germline ends. Looking up the rest from reference TRBV19 and TRBJ1-5 gives the full variable domain: DGGITQSPKYLFRKEGQNVTLSCEQNLNHDAMYWYRQDPGQGLRLIYYSQIVNDFQKGDIAEGYSVSREKKESFPLTVTSAQKNPTAFYLCASSIPNTHLGQPQHFGDGTRLSIL.